This TCR beta chain appears in the sequencing data of a study of blood T cell repertoires in COVID-19. Study background: T cells, B-cell-depleted T cells, or PBMCs provided the cDNA or gDNA that served as material.

Per the original methods: Using reference gene primer amplification, nucleated cell counts were estimated. TCRdb's table, derived via immunoSEQ multiplex PCR, lists solely in-frame clones and lacks some. The DNA was the basis for D and trimming; V, J and clone size are from that table. Of about 50,000 clones listed, roughly 91% were seen once; the top ten hold under 8.5%. V was cut by 2 bases and J by 0 bases, with 11 bases left in between. The CDR3 runs to 15 residues. CDR1 and CDR2 (germline): SGHTA, FQGNSA. Sequencing used peripheral blood. This sequence was found in a man aged 50 to 59 with active COVID-19. The J gene is TRBJ2-7, the V gene TRBV7-2, with D possibly being TRBD1 (5 bases). The CDR3 nucleotides are TGTGCCAGCAGCTTAAGGGGAACGGGCTCCTACGAGCAGTACTTC. Translation gives CASSLRGTGSYEQYF.